This TCR beta chain was obtained from a study of CD4 T cells in relation to SARS-CoV-2 and coronaviruses. About this clone: Its matching antigen is unknown.

This CDR3 has 13 residues. Trimming removed 4 bases from V and 4 bases from J; junction bases left unmatched: 1. Notes on the study in general: Pre-pandemic and post-infection samples never came from the same donor.

Before the COVID-19 pandemic, during about 2010-2018, CD4+ T cells were taken from unexposed donors. CD4+ T cells were isolated from the cells after about nine days of culture. Libraries were prepared by immunoSEQ multiplex PCR; TCRdb keeps only in-frame clonotypes and omits some of them. The table includes about 26,000 clones, under 80% detected once. The clonotype originates from a human donor in good health. The J gene is TRBJ1-5, the V gene TRBV12-3 or TRBV12-4; TRBD1 matches 7 bases. Sequences were obtained from CD4+ T cells from PBMCs, cultured in vitro. The CDR3 spells CASSYRGNQPQHF. The DNA of the CDR3 is TGTGCCAGCAGTTACAGGGGAAATCAGCCCCAGCATTTT.